This TCR beta chain was sequenced in a study of T cell repertoires in ileal Crohn's disease. Study in general: The M6 sample came from neoterminal ileum during colonoscopy after surgery.

Profiling relied on immunoSEQ multiplex PCR, and the TCRdb table lists in-frame clones only, not all of them. The sample consists of about 7,200 clones, about three quarters of them appearing once. The time point here: neoterminal ileum biopsy at postoperative endoscopy, about 6 months after surgery. The CDR3 is 15 amino acids. The V gene's germline CDR1 is LNHDA and CDR2 SQIVND (reference sequence). The V and J ends lost 3 bases and 6 bases, in that order; junction bases with no gene match: 1. Notes on this clone: Its antigen is unidentified. Within the sample, other DNA sequences also encode this same CDR3.

Study-level findings and limits: High-frequency clones were more common in sorted CD8 than CD4 cells.

The TCR originated in an adult with Crohn's disease. This sequence joins TRBV19 and TRBJ1-6, with TRBD1 matching 11 bases. Sample: ileal tissue. The CDR3 bases are TGTGCCAGTAGTATGGGGACAGGGGGTAATTCACCCCTCCACTTT. Translated: CASSMGTGGNSPLHF.